These T cell receptor beta chains were read from a single sample in a study of shared clonotypes between healthy human individuals. Sequenced by immunoSEQ multiplex PCR; TCRdb stores in-frame clones only, minus some. Among millions of clones, just under 95% were seen once, and the ten largest hold roughly 1%. Sequencing was performed on naive CD8+ T cells sorted from blood. The receptors shown here come from a man between 18 and 35 years old in good health. CDR3s include the opening cysteine and the closing phenylalanine or tryptophan. D genes are given only for firm matches. Clone sizes are given selectively: once, few, many, or a class where the clone is expanded.

CDR3nt,CDR3aa,v_gene,j_gene,d_gene,abundance
TGTGCCAGCAGCCTCGGTGGTGACACAGATACGCAGTATTTT,CASSLGGDTDTQYF,TRBV9,TRBJ2-3,.,.
TGTGCCAGCAGTCCTATTTGGGGTAATGAAAAACTGTTTTTT,CASSPIWGNEKLFF,TRBV27,TRBJ1-4,.,.
TGTGCCAGCAGCCCGACAGAAACCTACGAGCAGTACTTC,CASSPTETYEQYF,TRBV6-1,TRBJ2-7,.,once
TGTGCCAGCAGTTTAGTGGGACTAGCGGGAGAATTCGCAGATACGCAGTATTTT,CASSLVGLAGEFADTQYF,TRBV27,TRBJ2-3,TRBD2,.
TGTGCCTCTGAACAGGGGCGCGACTTTAGGGAGACCCAGTACTTC,CASEQGRDFRETQYF,TRBV30,TRBJ2-5,TRBD1,once
TGTGCCAGCAGCTTTACTAGCGTCTCCTACAATGAGCAGTTCTTC,CASSFTSVSYNEQFF,TRBV7-9,TRBJ2-1,TRBD2,.
TGTGCCAGCAGCGTTACCGGGACAGGGTTGTACGAGCAGTACTTC,CASSVTGTGLYEQYF,TRBV9,TRBJ2-7,TRBD1,once
TGTGCCATCAGTGAGATTAGCCGGTCAGATACGCAGTATTTT,CAISEISRSDTQYF,TRBV10-3,TRBJ2-3,.,.
TGTGCCAGCAGTGAAGAAGGAGGCGCGGGCAATCAGCCCCAGCATTTT,CASSEEGGAGNQPQHF,TRBV2,TRBJ1-5,.,.
TGTGCCAGCAGCCTGAAACAGGAGACCCAGTACTTC,CASSLKQETQYF,TRBV5-6,TRBJ2-5,.,.
TGTGCCAGCATGCGGGAGTGGAGCACAGATACGCAGTATTTT,CASMREWSTDTQYF,TRBV6-5,TRBJ2-3,TRBD2,.
TGCGCCAGCAGCCAAGGTTGGACCGGGGAGCTGTTTTTT,CASSQGWTGELFF,TRBV4-3,TRBJ2-2,.,.
TGCAGCGTCCTCAGGACAGGGTCCACCGGGGAGCTGTTTTTT,CSVLRTGSTGELFF,TRBV29-1,TRBJ2-2,TRBD1,.
TGTGCCAGCTCAACGAGGACAGCGGAGGAGACAGATACGCAGTATTTT,CASSTRTAEETDTQYF,TRBV18,TRBJ2-3,.,.
TGTGCCAGCAGCTACTTCCGGGCTACCCCGGGAGACCCCGGGGAGCTGTTTTTT,CASSYFRATPGDPGELFF,TRBV7-8,TRBJ2-2,.,.
TGTGCCAGCAGAACTAGCGAGAACACCGGGGAGCTGTTTTTT,CASRTSENTGELFF,TRBV5-4,TRBJ2-2,TRBD2,.
TGCGCCAGCAGCCAAGTCAGTTTTTCTGGGGGCATCATGAACACTGAAGCTTTCTTT,CASSQVSFSGGIMNTEAFF,TRBV4-3,TRBJ1-1,.,.
TGTGCCAGCAGTTTTTTCTGGACAGCCGATACGCAGTATTTT,CASSFFWTADTQYF,TRBV27,TRBJ2-3,.,.
TGTGCCAGCAGCCTCCTAGCGGACAATGAGCAGTTCTTC,CASSLLADNEQFF,TRBV11-2,TRBJ2-1,TRBD2,.
TGTGCCAGCAGCAGCGAGGGGGACTCCTACAATGAGCAGTTCTTC,CASSSEGDSYNEQFF,TRBV9,TRBJ2-1,.,.
TGCGCCAGCAGAATGAGCGGGCCTGCAGATACGCAGTATTTT,CASRMSGPADTQYF,TRBV10-2,TRBJ2-3,.,.
TGTGCCAGCAGTCCCCGACAGGGGGCCACAGATACGCAGTATTTT,CASSPRQGATDTQYF,TRBV27,TRBJ2-3,TRBD1,.
TGTGCCAGCAGTACCTCGGGAAAAGAGACCCAGTACTTC,CASSTSGKETQYF,TRBV27,TRBJ2-5,.,.
TGTGCCAGCAGTGACTGGGATGAAAAACTGTTTTTT,CASSDWDEKLFF,TRBV2,TRBJ1-4,.,.
TGTGCCAGCAGCTTGGGGGGACAGGCGAACTACGAGCAGTACTTC,CASSLGGQANYEQYF,TRBV5-4,TRBJ2-7,TRBD1,.
TGTGCCAGCAGCGCCTCCGGGACAGCTTACGAGCAGTACTTC,CASSASGTAYEQYF,TRBV9,TRBJ2-7,TRBD1,.
TGTGCCAGCAGTTACGACAGGGGGCAGACCGGGGAGCTGTTTTTT,CASSYDRGQTGELFF,TRBV6-5,TRBJ2-2,TRBD1,.